One T cell receptor beta chain is described in this entry. This clone was seen just once. Its antigen specificity is not known. No qualities accompany the bases; no much larger clone lies one base away. This specimen comes from a study of T cell changes during pregnancy in multiple sclerosis (dated by TCRdb to about 2019). For the study in its entirety: The study examined how the T cell repertoire changed over the course of pregnancy in women with multiple sclerosis.

Libraries were made using the immunoSEQ multiplex PCR assay. TCRdb took this table from immuneACCESS and kept in-frame rearrangements with V and J called. Such tables lack part of the clones; where checked against another copy, unresolved V genes explain under half of the gap, and the rest is unexplained. Counted in this sample were fewer than 60,000 clones; approximately 93% of them appeared once. Together, the top ten hold roughly 0.34% of the sample. CDR1 and CDR2 were assigned from the germline V gene as SGDLS and YYNGEE. The CDR3 runs 16 amino acids, cysteine and phenylalanine included. The read is trimmed to its CDR3 DNA, 48 bases read in frame from base 1. Relative to germline, V is 1 base shorter and J is 7 bases shorter, with 19 bases between their ends.

The TCR comes from a female donor with multiple sclerosis, enrolled in a pregnancy study. This chain joins TRBV9 to TRBJ2-3, with the identity of the D gene unclear. The sample in question was CD4+ T cells from peripheral blood mononuclear cells, obtained in the third trimester of pregnancy. Read as DNA, the sequence is TGTGCCAGCAGCGTATTAGACCAGGCCCCCTCATATACGCAGTATTTT. Its protein product is CASSVLDQAPSYTQYF.